This entry is about one T cell receptor (beta chain). No antigen is known for it. This sample was taken from a study of T cell responses to AZD1222 COVID-19 vaccine. Study information: Pooling covered second doses at about 4 or about 12 weeks.

Here immunoSEQ multiplex PCR was the method, and the copy in TCRdb shows in-frame clones only, minus some. The sample consists of some 160,000 clones, about nine tenths of them appearing once. Notes on the study in general: Donors, mostly white British, included more females; clonal diversity was possibly underestimated. Along spike, vaccine-associated CD4 TCRs were found throughout, with dominance at 160-218 and 743-854.

The source is an adult in good health. Material: peripheral blood, obtained on day 0 of AZD1222 vaccination.

The CDR3 sequence: CASRGGNQPQHF. The CDR3, as DNA: TGTGCCAGCCGGGGGGGAAATCAGCCCCAGCATTTT. The chain links TRBV28 to TRBJ1-5; possible D gene TRBD1, 5 bases. Trimming pared 8 bases from V and 4 bases from J, leaving 9 bases between. The CDR3 loop spans 12 amino acids. Germline CDR1 is MDHEN and CDR2 is SYDVKM.